One sample yielded the 32 T cell receptor beta chains listed below, sequenced in a study of T cells in Graves' hyperthyroidism and ophthalmopathy. The investigators amplified TCR beta CDR3 regions from RNA transcripts. A first-round RT-PCR of the TCR CDR3 used the HTBI primer set. MiXCR was run by TCRdb on the multiplex PCR reads, yielding one entry per CDR3 protein. The profile covers 400,000 to 450,000 distinct CDR3 sequences, with approximately 15% appearing a single time and less than 15% taken by the ten largest. The sample consisted of blood. These receptors all stem from a man between 18 and 29 years old with Graves' ophthalmopathy.

This clonotype was seen only a few times. This chain connects TRBV5-6 to TRBJ1-2, with D maybe TRBD1 (5 bases). The CDR3 extends over 14 amino acids. Germline V gene lookup returns CDR1 SGHDT and CDR2 YYEEEE. V was pared by 3 bases and J by 3 bases, with 12 bases between. The CDR3 DNA reads as TGTGCCAGCAGCTCGGGTAGGGGTTACTATGGCTACACCTTC. Amino acids: CASSSGRGYYGYTF.

This clonotype was detected ten times or more. The chain links TRBV6-2 or TRBV6-3 to TRBJ2-7; perhaps TRBD2 as D (7 bases). The CDR3 spans 17 residues. Germline CDR1 and CDR2: MNHEY and SVGEGT. V lost 10 bases, J lost 4 bases, and 29 bases lay in between. The DNA for the CDR3 is TGTGCCACCATCCCGGGGGCGGGAGTAATGAACGGGTACGAGCAGTACTTC. Amino acid sequence: CATIPGAGVMNGYEQYF.

This clonotype was seen ten or more times. The rearrangement links TRBV28 to TRBJ2-3; 8 bases align to TRBD1. The germline V gene encodes CDR1 MDHEN and CDR2 SYDVKM. V shed 4 bases and J 1 base; nucleotides not matched to a gene: 7. The CDR3 has 16 amino acids. DNA of the CDR3: TGTGCCAGCAGTTCCGCGGGACAGGCAGGCACAGATACGCAGTATTTT. Its translation is CASSSAGQAGTDTQYF.

Ten or more counts support this clonotype. V is TRBV3-1 and J is TRBJ1-5; D unresolved. Germline loops: CDR1 LGHDT, CDR2 YNNKEL (reference sequence). The CDR3 extends over 14 amino acids. Trimming stripped 1 base from V and 6 bases from J, with 10 bases between. The CDR3 protein is CASSQGHGSQPQHF. The CDR3 DNA reads TGTGCCAGCAGCCAAGGACACGGCAGTCAGCCCCAGCATTTT.

This clonotype was seen only once. V and J are TRBV30 and TRBJ2-3, with D tentatively TRBD1 or TRBD2 (5 bases each). The CDR3 loop spans 15 amino acids. V lost 0 bases and J lost 2, with 12 bases in between. The germline CDR1 and CDR2 sequences are GTSNPN and SVGIG (reference sequence). The chain's CDR3 is CAWSVAGAYTDTQYF. The CDR3 bases are TGTGCCTGGAGTGTAGCCGGGGCCTACACAGATACGCAGTATTTT.

This clonotype was observed at least ten times. V is TRBV12-5 and J is TRBJ1-1, with D unresolved. Per germline, CDR1 LGHNT and CDR2 FRNRAP. The germline V and J ends were trimmed by 4 bases and 0 bases, with 12 bases remaining between them. This CDR3 region has 15 residues. For the CDR3, the DNA is TGTGCTAGTGGTTCCCCCGGGCCTTTGAACACTGAAGCTTTCTTT. This gives the protein CASGSPGPLNTEAFF.

The chain joins TRBV15 to TRBJ1-1; D might be TRBD1 (5 bases). Per the germline V gene, CDR1 is LNHNV and CDR2 is YYDKDF (reference sequence). Trimming cost V 8 bases and J 1 base, with 8 bases left between them. The CDR3 covers 12 residues. The CDR3 loop is CATGAENTEAFF. The CDR3 DNA is TGTGCCACCGGGGCAGAGAACACTGAAGCTTTCTTT.

This chain links TRBV27 with TRBJ1-6; D uncertain. V shed 5 bases and J shed 0 bases, with 14 bases lying between them. Germline V gives CDR1 MNHEY, CDR2 SMNVEV (reference sequence). The length of the CDR3 is 17 residues. CDR3 sequence: CASSLTTRSSYNSPLHF. The CDR3 coding sequence is TGTGCCAGCAGTCTGACTACCCGGAGCTCCTATAATTCACCCCTCCACTTT.

This clonotype was recorded at least ten times. The chain carries TRBV5-1 and TRBJ2-7, with 7 bases fitting TRBD1. Germline V CDR1 and CDR2: SGHRS, YFSETQ. This CDR3 region has 15 residues. V shed 0 bases, J shed 7 bases, and the junction held 10 bases outside the gene matches. The DNA for the CDR3 is TGCGCCAGCAGCTTGGTAGGGGACAGTTCCCAAGAGCAGTACTTC. This sequence encodes CASSLVGDSSQEQYF. The full variable domain, its missing parts supplied by reference TRBV5-1 and TRBJ2-7, is KAGVTQTPRYLIKTRGQQVTLSCSPISGHRSVSWYQQTPGQGLQFLFEYFSETQRNKGNFPGRFSGRQFSNSRSEMNVSTLELGDSALYLCASSLVGDSSQEQYFGPGTRLTVT.

The genes are TRBV20-1 and TRBJ2-5, with 12 nucleotides matching TRBD2. Germline lookup yields CDR1 DFQATT and CDR2 SNEGSKA (reference sequence). The CDR3 extends over 17 amino acids. DNA of the CDR3: TGCAGGGCCGTCGGGCTAGCGGGAGGGCCTTGGCAAGAGACCCAGTACTTC. As protein: CRAVGLAGGPWQETQYF.

Ten or more counts support this clonotype. The genes are TRBV6-1 and TRBJ1-1; D may be TRBD1 (6 bases). Germline V CDR1 and CDR2: MNHNS, SASEGT. The CDR3 has 14 amino acids. V was cut by 3 bases and J by 4 bases, with 12 bases left in between. CDR3 protein: CASSDNRDITEAFF. The CDR3 DNA sequence: TGTGCCAGCAGTGACAACAGGGATATCACTGAAGCTTTCTTT.

The table lists this clonotype with a count of one. A clone one base away is much larger, so this may be a read error. The rearrangement joins TRBV29-1 to TRBJ1-2, with D hard to call. The CDR3 is 13 residues long. The germline V gene encodes CDR1 SQVTM and CDR2 ANQGSEA. CDR3 in DNA: TGCAGCGTTCGGGAGGACGGAAACTCTGGCTACACCTTC. The encoded protein is CSVREDGNSGYTF.

This clonotype appeared many times. The gene calls are TRBV2 and TRBJ1-1; D is unresolved. The CDR3 has 12 residues. Per the germline V gene, CDR1 is SNHLY and CDR2 is FYNNEI. Trimming pared 6 bases from V and 4 bases from J, leaving 9 bases between. This CDR3 is CASREEVTEAFF. CDR3 nucleotide sequence: TGTGCCAGCAGGGAGGAGGTCACTGAAGCTTTCTTT.

The CDR3 coding sequence is TGTGCCAGCAGGCTCCCCTCTGATATAGACAACTCCTACGAGCAGTACTTC. It is translated as CASRLPSDIDNSYEQYF. J is TRBJ2-7 and V is TRBV6-1; D uncertain. Trimming took off 6 bases at V and 0 bases at J, with 21 bases between the two ends. Germline V gene sequence: CDR1 MNHNS, CDR2 SASEGT. The CDR3 has 17 residues.

Of note for this clonotype: This may be a read error: a much more frequent sequence differs by one nucleotide. This chain uses TRBV14 with TRBJ2-1; D is possibly TRBD2 (7 bases). The germline V and J ends were trimmed by 4 bases and 3 bases, with 13 bases remaining between them. This CDR3 has 15 amino acids. Germline V gene data show CDR1 as SGHDN and CDR2 as FVKESK. CDR3 nucleotides: TGTGCCAGCAGCCTACACGGGGGGCTCTACAATGAGCAGTTCTTC. It specifies CASSLHGGLYNEQFF.

This clonotype was detected only a few times. The chain couples TRBV10-1 to TRBJ2-7; D may be TRBD1 (6 bases). The CDR3 spans 15 residues. CDR1 is WNHNN and CDR2 is SYGVQD in the germline V gene (reference sequence). V was pared by 4 bases and J by 1 base, with 14 bases between. The CDR3 is CASSALTGISYEQYF. Here the CDR3 DNA reads TGCGCCAGCAGTGCCTTAACAGGGATATCCTACGAGCAGTACTTC.

V and J are TRBV10-3 and TRBJ2-2; D perhaps matches TRBD1 (7 bases). Per the germline V gene, CDR1 is ENHRY and CDR2 is SYGVKD. V lost 7 bases and J 5 bases, leaving 11 bases between the germline ends. The CDR3 extends over 13 amino acids. The CDR3 reads CAIKAGGTGELFF. CDR3 DNA: TGTGCCATCAAGGCAGGGGGGACCGGGGAGCTGTTTTTT.

The chain combines TRBV4-1 with TRBJ2-7, with TRBD2 matching 8 bases. The V gene's germline CDR1 is MGHRA and CDR2 YSYEKL. Losses at the gene ends were 6 bases for V and 0 bases for J; bases not matched to a gene: 7. This CDR3 spans 15 amino acids. CDR3 loop: CASRKSGGSSYEQYF. The CDR3, as DNA: TGCGCCAGCAGGAAAAGCGGGGGCAGCTCCTACGAGCAGTACTTC.

This chain joins TRBV6-2 or TRBV6-3 and TRBJ2-4, with TRBD2 as a possible D gene (5 bases). Germline CDR1 reads MNHEY; CDR2 reads SVGEGT. The CDR3 length is 15 residues. Trimming took 5 bases from V and 1 from J, leaving 12 bases between them. Here the CDR3 DNA reads TGTGCCAGCAGTGAGTCCTTAGCGGCCAAAAACATTCAGTACTTC. Protein product: CASSESLAAKNIQYF.

This clonotype was detected a few times. For the CDR3, the DNA is TGTGCCAGCAGCCAAACGGGACAGGGGTACAATGAGCAGTTCTTC. Translation: CASSQTGQGYNEQFF. V usage is TRBV4-2 and J usage is TRBJ2-1, with TRBD1 matching over 10 bases. Per germline, CDR1 LGHNA and CDR2 YNFKEQ. The J segment lost 4 bases and the V segment lost 2 bases, leaving 2 bases of the junction unmatched. The CDR3 has 15 amino acids.

The chain joins TRBV12-3 or TRBV12-4 to TRBJ2-3, with 10 nucleotides matching TRBD2. V was clipped by 8 bases and J by 0 bases; unmatched bases: 11. This CDR3 has 17 residues. The CDR3 nucleotides are TGTGCCAGCGGTCCTCTCTTGACTAGCGGGAGCACAGATACGCAGTATTTT. It encodes CASGPLLTSGSTDTQYF.

Note on this clonotype: A single base separates this from a much larger clone, so it may be a read error. The CDR3 protein is CSARLPLLAALYNEQYF. The CDR3 coding sequence is TGCAGTGCTAGGCTACCGCTACTAGCGGCGTTGTACAATGAGCAGTACTTC. The genes are TRBV20-1 and TRBJ2-1; 8 bases line up with TRBD2. The DNA end is more similar to TRBJ2-7, so the J call may be wrong. Germline-derived CDR1 and CDR2 are DFQATT and SNEGSKA (reference sequence). The CDR3 has 17 residues.

The sample holds many counts of this clonotype. The chain is built from TRBV20-1 and TRBJ2-3; 15 positions match TRBD2. The V gene end was trimmed by 0 bases and the J gene end by 3 bases; junction bases not matched to a gene: 7. The CDR3 has 18 amino acids. The germline V gene encodes CDR1 DFQATT and CDR2 SNEGSKA (reference sequence). The CDR3: CSARDGLAGGRWTDTQYF. Here the CDR3 DNA reads TGCAGTGCTAGAGACGGACTAGCGGGGGGGCGGTGGACAGATACGCAGTATTTT.

The V call is TRBV20-1, the J call TRBJ2-6; D ambiguous. V was cut by 0 bases and J by 2 bases, with 8 bases left in between. The CDR3 covers 15 residues. Germline lookup yields CDR1 DFQATT and CDR2 SNEGSKA (reference sequence). The CDR3 here is CSARETRPGANVLTF. CDR3 coding DNA: TGCAGTGCTAGAGAAACGCGACCTGGGGCCAACGTCCTGACTTTC.

The chain combines TRBV11-2 with TRBJ2-5, with unresolved D. The germline gives CDR1 SGHAT, CDR2 FQNNGV. V dropped 1 base and J dropped 4 bases, with 7 bases sitting between them. The CDR3 is 13 amino acids. CDR3 bases: TGTGCCAGCAGCTTAGTGATAGTAGAGACCCAGTACTTC. It translates to CASSLVIVETQYF.

This clonotype showed up many times. The chain is built from TRBV12-3 or TRBV12-4 and TRBJ1-1; D unclear. V was cut by 4 bases and J by 1 base, with 10 bases left in between. This CDR3 spans 14 amino acids. The CDR3 nucleotides read TGTGCCAGCAGTTCCGACACGACGAACACTGAAGCTTTCTTT. Translation: CASSSDTTNTEAFF.

The chain is built from TRBV4-1 and TRBJ2-5, with a possible D match to TRBD1 (6 bases). This CDR3 region has 15 residues. V lost 0 bases and J lost 2, with 10 bases in between. Germline values: CDR1 MGHRA, CDR2 YSYEKL. CDR3 bases: TGCGCCAGCAGCCAAGAAATGACAGGACAAGAGACCCAGTACTTC. Its protein product is CASSQEMTGQETQYF.

This clonotype came up many times. The CDR3 sequence is CASSLEPQRGIQYF. The CDR3 bases are TGCGCCAGCAGCTTGGAGCCCCAAAGAGGCATTCAGTACTTC. The chain employs TRBV5-1 and TRBJ2-4; D is unresolved. This CDR3 is 14 amino acids long. Germline CDR1 is SGHRS and CDR2 is YFSETQ. V lost 0 bases, J lost 9 bases, and 13 bases lay in between.

This rearrangement joins TRBV19 to TRBJ2-5; 12 positions agree with TRBD2. From germline, CDR1 is LNHDA and CDR2 SQIVND (reference sequence). V dropped 6 bases and J dropped 2; count of bases not matched to a gene: 7. CDR3 length equals 16 residues. In nucleotides, the CDR3 is TGTGCCAGTAGGAGACTAGCGGGGGTGCCTCAAGAGACCCAGTACTTC. Amino acids: CASRRLAGVPQETQYF.

This clonotype showed up many times. The chain has TRBV29-1 and TRBJ2-5; D unresolved. V dropped 5 bases and J dropped 1 base, with 11 bases sitting between them. The CDR3 is 13 amino acids. CDR1 SQVTM and CDR2 ANQGSEA come from the germline V gene. CDR3 DNA: TGCAGCGTTAGCCGGCAGTCCCAAGAGACCCAGTACTTC. This translates into CSVSRQSQETQYF.

The V gene is TRBV7-9, the J gene TRBJ1-4, with 10 bases identical to TRBD1. The CDR3 sequence is 17 residues long. Germline CDR1 and CDR2: SEHNR and FQNEAQ (reference sequence). Trimming at V came to 5 bases and at J to 0 bases, leaving 6 bases not matched to a gene. The CDR3 loop reads CASSPGQGISTNEKLFF. DNA for the CDR3: TGTGCCAGCAGCCCGGGACAGGGGATATCAACTAATGAAAAACTGTTTTTT.

This clonotype came up many times. This rearrangement joins TRBV7-2 to TRBJ2-1; possible D gene TRBD1, 6 bases. Germline V gene lookup returns CDR1 SGHTA and CDR2 FQGNSA. The CDR3 consists of 16 residues. Trimming shortened V by 1 base and J by 7 bases, and 17 bases separated the two germline ends. CDR3 sequence (DNA): TGTGCCAGCAGCTTAGGTAGTGGGGGCGCACAGAATGAGCAGTTCTTC. It yields the protein CASSLGSGGAQNEQFF.